Detailed here is one T cell receptor beta chain. The target antigen is unknown. Assay: immunoSEQ multiplex PCR; the TCRdb copy retains only in-frame clones and omits some. The sample gives around 71,000 clones, 85% to 95% of which show up once; 1.4% is in the top ten. With 2 bases removed from V and 5 bases from J, the gap between germline ends came to 7 bases. CDR3 length equals 14 residues. The germline V gene has CDR1 SGHAT and CDR2 FQDESV (reference sequence). This specimen comes from a study of cytomegalovirus exposure and HLA in healthy donors. As for the study in general: It was reported in a later analysis that the same platform had been used for the 120 or so validation repertoires as for the roughly 670 first-cohort repertoires.

Study findings and constraints: The authors listed 164 TCR beta chains as cytomegalovirus-associated. According to a subsequent analysis, TCR clusters identified in the first cohort showed a tendency to co-occur across the approximately 120 validation repertoires.

V usage is TRBV11-1 and J usage is TRBJ1-6, with D perhaps matching TRBD1 (5 bases). The sample consisted of PBMCs. The sequence derives from a man younger than 35 in good health and CMV-seropositive. CDR3 nucleotide sequence: TGTGCCAGCAGCTTACGGGGGAATAATTCACCCCTCCACTTT. Protein product: CASSLRGNNSPLHF.